These T cell receptor beta chains were read from a single sample in a study of beta chain features in type 1 diabetes. Some clones are missing from TCRdb's copy, which holds only in-frame ones; the method was immunoSEQ multiplex PCR. Altogether 450,000 to 600,000 clones are present, over 25% being singletons, with the ten largest covering roughly 0.06%. The specimen sequenced was naive CD4+ T cells from blood. Receptors were obtained from a man between 18 and 35 years old in good health. The CDR3 runs from the conserved cysteine through the conserved F or W.

j_gene: TRBJ2-7; len: 12; v_gene: TRBV2; CDR3aa: CASSDRDYEQYF
j_gene: TRBJ2-1; len: 12; v_gene: TRBV10-3; CDR3aa: CAISVNGNEQFF
j_gene: TRBJ2-7; len: 16; v_gene: TRBV5-6; CDR3aa: CASSSLTGGPQYEQYF
j_gene: TRBJ2-7; len: 14; v_gene: TRBV4-3; CDR3aa: CASSHQREYSEQYF
j_gene: TRBJ2-3; len: 15; v_gene: TRBV28; CDR3aa: CASTRADPGTDTQYF
j_gene: TRBJ2-6; len: 15; v_gene: TRBV9; CDR3aa: CASSPRGSGANVLTF
j_gene: TRBJ2-5; len: 16; v_gene: TRBV28; CDR3aa: CASSSGYRDPRSTQYF
j_gene: TRBJ1-3; len: 14; v_gene: TRBV30; CDR3aa: CAWGQGLSGNTIYF
j_gene: TRBJ1-5; len: 13; v_gene: TRBV30; CDR3aa: CAWQGASNQPQHF
j_gene: TRBJ2-1; len: 13; v_gene: TRBV2; CDR3aa: CAKGRGSYNEQFF
j_gene: TRBJ2-1; len: 10; v_gene: TRBV11-2; CDR3aa: CATSENEQFF
j_gene: TRBJ1-3; len: 15; v_gene: TRBV29-1; CDR3aa: CSVGDLTEAGDPIYF
j_gene: TRBJ1-1; len: 14; v_gene: TRBV5-1; CDR3aa: CASSPGQTNTEAFF
j_gene: TRBJ2-1; len: 15; v_gene: TRBV2; CDR3aa: CASSERGSSYNEQFF
j_gene: TRBJ1-4; len: 14; v_gene: TRBV5-1; CDR3aa: CASRRGQDREKLFF
j_gene: TRBJ2-7; len: 11; v_gene: TRBV7-9; CDR3aa: CASSGSVEQYF
j_gene: TRBJ2-3; len: 14; v_gene: TRBV5-1; CDR3aa: CASSWQGFGDTQYF
j_gene: TRBJ2-1; len: 15; v_gene: TRBV5-1; CDR3aa: CASSLASSTYNEQFF
j_gene: TRBJ2-6; len: 18; v_gene: TRBV13; CDR3aa: CASSSLRQGASGANVLTF
j_gene: TRBJ2-3; len: 15; v_gene: TRBV7-2; CDR3aa: CASSLAGISTDTQYF
j_gene: TRBJ2-1; len: 16; v_gene: TRBV11-1; CDR3aa: CASSELSGRASGEQFF
j_gene: TRBJ2-2; len: 11; v_gene: TRBV30; CDR3aa: CASRGGGELFF
j_gene: TRBJ2-3; len: 17; v_gene: TRBV29-1; CDR3aa: CSVEGGQGAFGTDTQYF
j_gene: TRBJ2-1; len: 16; v_gene: TRBV4-1; CDR3aa: CASSPKLSGRDNEQFF
j_gene: TRBJ2-2; len: 15; v_gene: TRBV5-1; CDR3aa: CASRPGTGVFGELFF
j_gene: TRBJ2-2; len: 12; v_gene: TRBV29-1; CDR3aa: CSAERGSGELFF
j_gene: TRBJ2-7; len: 15; v_gene: TRBV11-1; CDR3aa: CASSSGGVSSYEQYF
j_gene: TRBJ2-1; len: 15; v_gene: TRBV9; CDR3aa: CASSVGREGPNEQFF
j_gene: TRBJ2-4; len: 18; v_gene: TRBV7-2; CDR3aa: CASSLIGQGSFAKNIQYF
j_gene: TRBJ2-1; len: 14; v_gene: TRBV9; CDR3aa: CASRDGTDYNEQFF
j_gene: TRBJ1-1; len: 13; v_gene: TRBV5-6; CDR3aa: CASSQRRRTEAFF
j_gene: TRBJ2-7; len: 12; v_gene: TRBV19; CDR3aa: CASSIVDSEQYF
j_gene: TRBJ2-5; len: 13; v_gene: TRBV30; CDR3aa: CAWSRGLGETQYF
j_gene: TRBJ2-5; len: 18; v_gene: TRBV9; CDR3aa: CASSVGAGTGLVGETQYF
j_gene: TRBJ2-7; len: 13; v_gene: TRBV29-1; CDR3aa: CSVGGQGPHEQYF
j_gene: TRBJ1-1; len: 15; v_gene: TRBV30; CDR3aa: CAWSAGSNLNTEAFF
j_gene: TRBJ2-3; len: 15; v_gene: TRBV30; CDR3aa: CAWSPPPSSTDTQYF
j_gene: TRBJ2-1; len: 16; v_gene: TRBV5-1; CDR3aa: CASSLVEEYGVDEQFF
j_gene: TRBJ1-1; len: 11; v_gene: TRBV29-1; CDR3aa: CSVIDSPEAFF
j_gene: TRBJ1-2; len: 12; v_gene: TRBV19; CDR3aa: CASSPGVYGYTF
j_gene: TRBJ2-6; len: 16; v_gene: TRBV27; CDR3aa: CASSLLALSGANVLTF